The T cell receptor beta chain under discussion was sequenced for a study of blood T cell repertoires in COVID-19. Trimming shortened V by 4 bases and J by 8 bases, and 16 bases separated the two germline ends. Looked up from germline, CDR1 is SGHRS and CDR2 is YFSETQ. CDR3 size: 14 residues. Assay: immunoSEQ multiplex PCR; the TCRdb copy retains only in-frame clones and omits some. The repertoire consists of 65,000 to 75,000 clones, with roughly nine tenths occurring once and the leading ten covering about 5%. This clone was counted a single time. The rearrangement joins TRBV5-1 to TRBJ2-4, with D maybe TRBD2 (6 bases). This receptor was obtained from a woman between 45 and 60 years old with active COVID-19. Sequencing used peripheral blood. The CDR3 coding sequence is TGCGCCAGCAGCCCCTGGACGGGAGAAGACATTCAGTACTTC. Its protein product is CASSPWTGEDIQYF.